This T cell receptor (beta chain) was found in a study of identical twins (dated by TCRdb to the mid-2010s). Study-level background: To test whether fetal clonotypes persist, the study used deep sequencing on TCR alpha and beta repertoires from monozygotic twins, unrelated adults of various ages, and cord blood. To rule out contamination, replicate twin experiments were performed at different times with different library preparation protocols. On the study overall, not on this receptor specifically: Compared with coincidental sharing between unrelated individuals, an excess of low generation-probability sequences was observed among out-of-frame TCR alpha sequences shared between twins. Fewer insertions were carried by abundant cord blood beta clonotypes; a weaker similar trend was observed in young adult naive repertoires, while no such trend was observed in memory repertoires. Zero-insertion analyses could be partly confounded by invariant T cells such as MAIT and iNKT, although diverse VJ usage argued against such confounding for most clonotypes. Because the same donors could not be followed over many years, the conclusions depended on cross-sectional statistical analysis. The excess sharing between twins in beta out-of-frame sequences was weaker because fewer shared sequences reduced the signal-to-noise ratio. Recombination models systematically underestimated out-of-frame TCR alpha sharing in monozygotic twins but agreed with sharing between unrelated individuals.

Library method: 5' RACE. The sequencer listed for this sample is Illumina HiSeq 2000. Template switching added a universal primer binding site, and the final cDNA carried a unique molecular identifier that allowed TCR cDNA molecules to be counted accurately. Specific primers in the conserved constant-segment region were used to synthesize first-strand cDNA for TCR alpha and beta chains. To control for contamination, every cDNA library carried two barcodes: a SMART-Mk sample barcode plus Illumina barcodes. Two successive PCR steps introduced TruSeq adapter sequences along with Illumina sample barcodes. The TCR alpha and beta cDNA libraries were sequenced on the Illumina HiSeq platform using custom primers. The original pipeline was this. Raw reads were processed with MiGEC to extract unique molecular identifiers, and MiXCR was used to determine CDR3 positions. For each individual, recombination models were inferred using an EM algorithm with the repgenHMM and IGoR tools. The analysis of shared clonotypes was done with the tcR package in R, with sharing normalized by the product of cloneset sizes. To study raw recombination without the effects of thymic and clonal selection, out-of-frame nonproductive sequences were analyzed. TCRdb handled the public reads itself, with Q25 trimming in fastp and clone calling in MiXCR, and kept productive beta chains. Rows merge per CDR3 protein into single entries with the most common DNA and genes. Clone size and V and J calls follow TCRdb, not the original study. This sample holds 1.5 million or so distinct CDR3 sequences; under 35% were observed only once. The ten largest clones take up roughly 0.3% of the sample.

Only healthy Caucasian donors were included. This clonotype was picked up a small number of times. The clone's antigen remains unknown. Base quality data are lacking; no much larger clone is found one base away. CDR1 is given as SGHVS and CDR2 as FNYEAQ, both from the germline V gene. The cysteine opens and the phenylalanine closes a CDR3 of 15 amino acids. The sequence is cut down to CDR3 DNA, 45 bases in frame from base 1. The germline ends are 11 bases apart after V is trimmed by 1 base and J by 4 bases. This clonotype originated in a newborn girl in good health. The sample taken for sequencing was cord blood. The sequence is built from TRBV7-6 and TRBJ2-1, with no confidently assigned D gene. The CDR3 amino acid sequence is: CASSLGSTAYNEQFF. The DNA reads as follows: TGTGCCAGCAGCTTAGGGTCTACTGCATACAATGAGCAGTTCTTC. The full variable domain, with segments outside the CDR3 supplied by the reference TRBV7-6 and TRBJ2-1 proteins, appears as GAGVSQSPRYKVTKRGQDVALRCDPISGHVSLYWYRQALGQGPEFLTYFNYEAQQDKSGLPNDRFSAERPEGSISTLTIQRTEQRDSAMYRCASSLGSTAYNEQFFGPGTRLTVL.